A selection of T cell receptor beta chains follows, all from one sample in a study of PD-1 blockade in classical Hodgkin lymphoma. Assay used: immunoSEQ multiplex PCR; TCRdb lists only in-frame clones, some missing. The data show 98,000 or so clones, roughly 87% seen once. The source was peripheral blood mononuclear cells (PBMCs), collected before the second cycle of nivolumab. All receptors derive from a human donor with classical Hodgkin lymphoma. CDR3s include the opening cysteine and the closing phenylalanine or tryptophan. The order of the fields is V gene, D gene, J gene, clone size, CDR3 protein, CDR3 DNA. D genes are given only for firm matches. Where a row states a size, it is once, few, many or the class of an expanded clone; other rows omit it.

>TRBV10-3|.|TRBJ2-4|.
CAISEEGSFVIQYF
TGTGCCATCAGCGAGGAGGGCTCCTTCGTCATTCAGTACTTC
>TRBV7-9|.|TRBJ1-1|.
CASSAREETEAFF
TGTGCCAGCAGTGCCAGGGAGGAGACTGAAGCTTTCTTT
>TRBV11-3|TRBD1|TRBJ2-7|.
CASSKEGTGLYEQYF
TGTGCCAGCAGCAAAGAGGGGACAGGGCTCTACGAGCAGTACTTC
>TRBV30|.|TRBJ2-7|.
CAWSALNEQYF
TGTGCCTGGAGCGCCTTGAACGAGCAGTACTTC
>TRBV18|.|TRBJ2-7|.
CASSRSGNSYEQYF
TGTGCCAGCTCACGCTCCGGAAACAGCTACGAGCAGTACTTC
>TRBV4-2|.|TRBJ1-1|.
CASSQDRLNTEAFF
TGTGCCAGCAGCCAAGACAGGCTGAACACTGAAGCTTTCTTT
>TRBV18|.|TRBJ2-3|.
CASSPPYQQGDTQYF
TGTGCCAGCTCACCCCCATATCAGCAAGGGGATACGCAGTATTTT
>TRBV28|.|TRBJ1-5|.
CASSTVRQPQHF
TGTGCCAGCAGCACGGTTAGACAGCCCCAGCATTTT
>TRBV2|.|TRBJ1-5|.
CASSVRDGNQPQHF
TGTGCCAGCAGTGTCAGGGATGGCAATCAGCCCCAGCATTTT
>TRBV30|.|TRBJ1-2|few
CAWKGLAYGYTF
TGTGCCTGGAAAGGCCTCGCTTATGGCTACACCTTC
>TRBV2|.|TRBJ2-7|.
CASKEQTYSYEQYF
TGTGCCAGCAAGGAACAGACTTACTCCTACGAGCAGTACTTC
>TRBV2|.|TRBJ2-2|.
CASSATLPGTANTGELFF
TGTGCCAGCAGTGCAACATTACCAGGGACGGCGAACACCGGGGAGCTGTTTTTT
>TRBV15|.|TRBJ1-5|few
CATSTDRLSNQPQHF
TGTGCCACCAGCACAGACAGGTTAAGCAATCAGCCCCAGCATTTT
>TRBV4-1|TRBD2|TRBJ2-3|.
CASSQLSGSTDTQYF
TGCGCCAGCAGCCAATTGAGCGGGAGTACAGATACGCAGTATTTT
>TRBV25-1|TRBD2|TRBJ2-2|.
CASSEYLGTKNTGELFF
TGTGCCAGCAGTGAATACCTCGGGACTAAGAACACCGGGGAGCTGTTTTTT
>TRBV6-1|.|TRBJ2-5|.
CASSGPGYQETQYF
TGTGCCAGCAGCGGGCCGGGTTACCAAGAGACCCAGTACTTC
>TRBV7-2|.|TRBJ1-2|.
CASSLQPNYGYTF
TGTGCCAGCAGCTTGCAACCTAACTATGGCTACACCTTC
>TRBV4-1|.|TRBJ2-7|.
CASSQGRGGYEQYF
TGCGCCAGCAGCCAAGGTAGGGGGGGGTACGAGCAGTACTTC
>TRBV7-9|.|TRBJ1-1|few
CASSEPLTEAFF
TGTGCCAGCAGCGAGCCACTCACTGAAGCTTTCTTT
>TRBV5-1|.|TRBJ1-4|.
CASSLSLGGEKLFF
TGCGCCAGCAGCTTGAGTCTGGGGGGCGAAAAACTGTTTTTT
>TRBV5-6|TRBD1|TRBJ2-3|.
CASSLLGQRRTDTQYF
TGTGCCAGCAGCTTGTTGGGACAGAGACGCACAGATACGCAGTATTTT
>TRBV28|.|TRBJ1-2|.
CAVAAYGYTF
TGTGCCGTGGCAGCTTATGGCTACACCTTC
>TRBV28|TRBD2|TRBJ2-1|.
CASSLGGGAYNEQFF
TGTGCCAGCAGCCTGGGGGGAGGGGCTTACAATGAGCAGTTCTTC
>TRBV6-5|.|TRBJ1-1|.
CASSLEGNTEAFF
TGTGCCAGCAGTTTAGAAGGGAACACTGAAGCTTTCTTT
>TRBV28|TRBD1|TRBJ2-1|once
CASSFNHRGRDSYNEQFF
TGTGCCAGCAGTTTCAACCACAGGGGCCGCGACTCCTACAATGAGCAGTTCTTC
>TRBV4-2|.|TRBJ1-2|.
CASSPYEMQGFNYGYTF
TGTGCCAGCAGCCCCTATGAGATGCAGGGGTTCAACTATGGCTACACCTTC
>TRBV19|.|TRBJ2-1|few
CASSLGTASALDEQFF
TGTGCCAGTAGTCTGGGGACTGCGTCGGCGTTGGATGAGCAGTTCTTC
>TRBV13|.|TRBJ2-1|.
CASSLGRGNEQFF
TGTGCCAGCAGCTTAGGTCGAGGCAATGAGCAGTTCTTC
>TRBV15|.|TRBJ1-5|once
CATSRDRVNNQPQHF
TGTGCCACCAGCAGAGACCGGGTTAACAATCAGCCCCAGCATTTT
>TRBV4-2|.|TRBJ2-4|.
CASSQELDGWAKNIQYF
TGTGCCAGCAGCCAAGAACTAGACGGGTGGGCCAAAAACATTCAGTACTTC
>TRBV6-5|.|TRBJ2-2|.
CASSYVGGAGAGELFF
TGTGCCAGCAGTTACGTCGGGGGAGCGGGTGCCGGGGAGCTGTTTTTT